This T cell receptor beta chain appears in the sequencing data of a study of T cells in Graves' hyperthyroidism and ophthalmopathy. Across the whole study: Peripheral blood was taken when the disease was first diagnosed, before any treatment began. Study-wide findings and caveats: Most clonotypes that expanded in the thyroid above 0.001 also showed up in blood.

Together with thyroid ultrasound, orbital computed tomography, serum thyroxine and TRAb, clinical symptoms were used for diagnoses. PBMCs stemmed from about 9.7 ml fresh peripheral blood. Authors of the study amplified TCR beta CDR3 regions from RNA transcripts. First-round RT-PCR with HTBI primers amplified the TCR CDR3 region. TCRdb reprocessed the multiplex PCR reads with MiXCR, giving one entry per CDR3 protein. The sample carries 550,000 to 800,000 distinct CDR3 sequences, around 15% recorded once. With respect to this clonotype: The antigen is not known.

Germline CDR1 reads SGHAT; CDR2 reads FQNNGV. With 11 bases clipped from V and 10 bases from J, the junction kept 7 bases outside the gene matches. This CDR3 is 11 amino acids long. The sequence came from a man between 45 and 60 years old with Graves' hyperthyroidism. The sequenced sample was blood. V and J are TRBV11-2 and TRBJ2-1; 8 nucleotides agree with TRBD2. The CDR3, as DNA: TGTGCCGGAGCGAGCGGGAGAGAGCAGTTCTTC. The encoded protein is CAGASGREQFF.